The 19 T cell receptor beta chains reported below all come from one sample, sequenced in a study of T cells in Graves' hyperthyroidism and ophthalmopathy. Amplification of TCR beta CDR3 regions used RNA as the template. TCR CDR3 regions were first amplified by RT-PCR with HTBI primers. From the multiplex PCR reads, TCRdb called clonotypes with MiXCR, one entry per CDR3 protein. The sample has a few hundred thousand distinct CDR3 sequences; 15% to 18% are singletons. Sequences were obtained from blood. All receptors derive from a woman aged 30 to 39 with Graves' hyperthyroidism.

A few counts support this clonotype. The chain is built from TRBV6-2 or TRBV6-3 and TRBJ2-5, with 12 positions matching TRBD2. This CDR3 has 19 residues. Germline V gene sequence: CDR1 MNHEY, CDR2 SVGEGT. Trimming cost V 6 bases and J 2 bases; bases outside gene matches: 16. The CDR3 loop is CASSYHDILAGGTQETQYF. CDR3 in DNA: TGTGCCAGCAGCTACCACGATATACTAGCGGGAGGTACACAAGAGACCCAGTACTTC.

There are many counts of this clonotype. The rearrangement links TRBV2 to TRBJ1-1; 8 bases align to TRBD1. CDR1 and CDR2 from the germline V gene are SNHLY and FYNNEI. The CDR3 runs 11 residues. CDR3 amino acids: CGGQGNTEAFF. The CDR3 bases are TGTGGTGGACAGGGGAACACTGAAGCTTTCTTT.

The sample holds many counts of this clonotype. The rearrangement joins TRBV6-1 to TRBJ1-3; 7 nucleotides match TRBD1. V shed 8 bases, J shed 0 bases, and the junction held 7 bases outside the gene matches. Germline lookup yields CDR1 MNHNS and CDR2 SASEGT. The CDR3 is 15 residues long. DNA for the CDR3: TGTGCCAGCGGATGGACAGGCCACTCTGGAAACACCATATATTTT. This sequence encodes CASGWTGHSGNTIYF.

There are many counts of this clonotype. This chain uses TRBV6-1 with TRBJ2-7; 16 bases line up with TRBD2. The CDR3 has 19 amino acids. Trimming cost V 4 bases and J 2 bases; bases outside gene matches: 11. Germline V gene data show CDR1 as MNHNS and CDR2 as SASEGT. The CDR3 sequence: CASSVETGTSGRAPYEQYF. As DNA, the CDR3 is TGTGCCAGCAGTGTAGAAACCGGGACTAGCGGGAGGGCCCCCTACGAGCAGTACTTC.

This clonotype turned up a few times. The CDR3 sequence: CSARGASDTQYF. CDR3 in DNA: TGCAGTGCTAGAGGGGCCTCCGATACGCAGTATTTT. The chain carries TRBV20-1 and TRBJ2-3; D remains unclear. V was trimmed by 1 base and J by 6 bases, leaving 8 bases between them. Germline values: CDR1 DFQATT, CDR2 SNEGSKA (reference sequence). CDR3 size: 12 residues.

Points on this clonotype: Given a much more abundant clone one base away, this may be a read error. The missing conserved phenylalanine or tryptophan at the end of this CDR3 makes a read error likely. The rearrangement links TRBV6-9 to TRBJ2-1; D unclear. The V gene's germline CDR1 is MNHGY and CDR2 SVAAGI. V gave up 8 bases and J gave up 3 bases, with 11 bases separating them. The CDR3 is 13 amino acids. The CDR3 here is CASRGEVYNEQFL. In DNA form, the CDR3 reads TGTGCCAGCCGCGGAGAAGTCTACAATGAGCAGTTCTTA.

In its sample, this clonotype was seen many times. The J gene is TRBJ2-1, the V gene TRBV18, with 7 nucleotides matching TRBD1. The trim removed 6 bases at V and 0 bases at J, leaving 5 bases unmatched. The germline gives CDR1 KGHSH, CDR2 LQKENI. The CDR3 totals 15 residues. This CDR3 is CASSTTGTSYNEQFF. The CDR3 DNA reads TGTGCCAGCTCCACGACAGGGACCTCCTACAATGAGCAGTTCTTC.

V is TRBV2 and J is TRBJ2-2; D may be TRBD1 (7 bases). The V gene lost 6 bases and the J gene lost 6 bases, with 14 bases spanning the gap. The CDR3 has 14 amino acids. Germline lookup yields CDR1 SNHLY and CDR2 FYNNEI. DNA of the CDR3: TGTGCCAGCAGCCGCGGGACAGTCCCCGGGGAGCTGTTTTTT. Protein sequence: CASSRGTVPGELFF.

V is TRBV20-1 and J is TRBJ2-2; maybe TRBD1 (6 bases). Between the trimmed V and J ends, which lost 6 bases and 8 bases, there was a span of 19 bases. The CDR3 has 14 residues. Looked up from germline, CDR1 is DFQATT and CDR2 is SNEGSKA (reference sequence). CDR3: CSAKDRPASGELFF. CDR3 DNA: TGCAGTGCAAAAGACAGGCCGGCAAGTGGGGAGCTGTTTTTT.

This clonotype was found many times. The gene calls are TRBV19 and TRBJ1-1, with 8 bases fitting TRBD1. V was pared by 6 bases and J by 1 base, with 7 bases of the junction left unmatched. CDR3 length equals 15 residues. CDR1 LNHDA and CDR2 SQIVND come from the germline V gene (reference sequence). Here the CDR3 reads CASRPPGTGNTEAFF. The CDR3 DNA sequence: TGTGCCAGTAGACCTCCCGGGACAGGGAACACTGAAGCTTTCTTT. Supplemented by reference TRBV19 and TRBJ1-1, the full variable domain reads DGGITQSPKYLFRKEGQNVTLSCEQNLNHDAMYWYRQDPGQGLRLIYYSQIVNDFQKGDIAEGYSVSREKKESFPLTVTSAQKNPTAFYLCASRPPGTGNTEAFFGQGTRLTVV.

Turning to this clonotype: The final CDR3 position lacks the conserved phenylalanine or tryptophan, pointing to a likely read error. The genes are TRBV5-6 and TRBJ1-1; TRBD1 aligns across 12 bases. Germline CDR1 is SGHDT and CDR2 is YYEEEE. This CDR3 comprises 16 residues. J gave up 3 bases and V 4 bases, and 7 bases lay outside the gene matches. The chain's CDR3 is CASSPGTGGRYTEAFL. The CDR3 DNA follows: TGTGCCAGCAGCCCGGGGACAGGGGGCAGGTACACTGAAGCTTTCTTA.

The rearrangement links TRBV13 to TRBJ2-3; 11 bases map to TRBD2. J was trimmed by 7 bases and V by 4 bases; bases with no gene match: 13. The germline V gene has CDR1 PRHDT and CDR2 FYEKMQ (reference sequence). The CDR3 has 17 residues. The CDR3 is CASSSSFSGRARHTQYF. CDR3 nucleotide sequence: TGTGCCAGCAGCTCCAGCTTTAGCGGGAGGGCTCGACATACGCAGTATTTT. Full variable domain (missing parts from reference TRBV13 and TRBJ2-3): AAGVIQSPRHLIKEKRETATLKCYPIPRHDTVYWYQQGPGQDPQFLISFYEKMQSDKGSIPDRFSAQQFSDYHSELNMSSLELGDSALYFCASSSSFSGRARHTQYFGPGTRLTVL.

This clonotype was picked up many times. The V gene is TRBV6-1, the J gene TRBJ2-7, with a possible D match to TRBD2 (5 bases). This CDR3 has 13 residues. With 5 bases removed from V and 0 bases from J, the gap between germline ends came to 8 bases. Germline-derived CDR1 and CDR2 are MNHNS and SASEGT. The CDR3 bases are TGTGCCAGCAGTTCTAGCACCTCCTACGAGCAGTACTTC. It encodes CASSSSTSYEQYF.

The chain has TRBV10-3 and TRBJ2-5; 16 bases are shared with TRBD2. The CDR3 loop spans 15 amino acids. J was trimmed by 4 bases and V by 6 bases; bases with no gene match: 2. Germline CDR1 ENHRY, CDR2 SYGVKD. The CDR3 reads CAIRGLAGGGETQYF. As DNA, the CDR3 is TGTGCCATCAGGGGACTAGCGGGAGGGGGAGAGACCCAGTACTTC.

Many counts were recorded for this clonotype. The CDR3 region is CASSLGGGDTEAFF. CDR3 sequence (DNA): TGTGCCAGCAGTTTAGGGGGGGGGGACACTGAAGCTTTCTTT. This chain links TRBV28 with TRBJ1-1; weak D call: TRBD1 (5 bases). The germline CDR1 and CDR2 sequences are MDHEN and SYDVKM. Trimming pared 2 bases from V and 3 bases from J, leaving 10 bases between. The CDR3 runs to 14 residues.

The sample holds a few counts of this clonotype. CDR3 sequence: CASSPSGQGNTEAFF. CDR3 bases: TGTGCCAGCAGCCCCTCCGGACAGGGGAACACTGAAGCTTTCTTT. This sequence joins TRBV7-3 and TRBJ1-1; 8 bases map to TRBD1. This CDR3 has 15 residues. V shed 5 bases and J 1 base; nucleotides not matched to a gene: 6. CDR1 is SGHTA and CDR2 is FQGTGA in the germline V gene. Together with reference TRBV7-3 and TRBJ1-1, the CDR3 gives the full variable domain: GAGVSQTPSNKVTEKGKYVELRCDPISGHTALYWYRQSLGQGPEFLIYFQGTGAADDSGLPNDRFFAVRPEGSVSTLKIQRTERGDSAVYLCASSPSGQGNTEAFFGQGTRLTVV.

This clonotype appeared a few times. The chain combines TRBV20-1 with TRBJ2-1; no definite D call. Trimming cost V 0 bases and J 15 bases, with 9 bases left between them. The germline V gene has CDR1 DFQATT and CDR2 SNEGSKA (reference sequence). The CDR3 has 10 amino acids. CDR3 nucleotides: TGCAGTGCTAGAGATTCTGGCCCGTTCTTC. Translation gives CSARDSGPFF.

This clonotype has a count of ten or more. The chain couples TRBV2 to TRBJ2-3; a possible D gene is TRBD2 (6 bases). This CDR3 region has 14 residues. CDR1 is SNHLY, CDR2 FYNNEI, per germline. CDR3 region: CRIQREEFADTQYF. The CDR3 DNA sequence: TGTCGGATACAGAGGGAGGAGTTTGCAGATACGCAGTATTTT.

The V call is TRBV27, the J call TRBJ2-3; 11 bases are shared with TRBD2. V was clipped by 1 base and J by 4 bases; unmatched bases: 10. The CDR3 spans 18 residues. CDR1 and CDR2 (germline): MNHEY, SMNVEV (reference sequence). CDR3 sequence: CASSLYPIAGGRPDTQYF. For the CDR3, the DNA is TGTGCCAGCAGTTTATACCCCATAGCGGGAGGGCGGCCAGATACGCAGTATTTT.